A selection of T cell receptor beta chains follows, all from one sample in a study of blood T cells in healthy people across ages. MiXCR, run by TCRdb on the 5' RACE reads, gives a single entry per CDR3 protein. The sample lists about 1,000,000 distinct CDR3 sequences; around 43% were seen once. The material sequenced was blood. The receptors stem from a woman aged 55-70 years in good health. Each CDR3 is given with its conserved first and last residue. Each record gives: clone size, J gene, V gene, D gene, CDR3 protein, CDR3 DNA. A D gene is named only where the DNA matches it firmly. Clone sizes are given selectively: once, few, many, or a class where the clone is expanded.

NA,TRBJ1-2,TRBV6-5,NA,CASSDNEADYGYTF,TGTGCCAGCAGTGACAATGAGGCGGACTATGGCTACACCTTC
NA,TRBJ2-1,TRBV29-1,NA,CSVRGTTAAYNEQFF,TGCAGCGTTCGGGGTACGACAGCTGCCTACAATGAGCAGTTCTTC
few,TRBJ2-1,TRBV6-5,NA,CASRRAGVYNEQFF,TGTGCCAGCAGACGGGCCGGGGTTTACAATGAGCAGTTCTTC
NA,TRBJ2-1,TRBV28,TRBD1,CASSPGQGWYNEQFF,TGTGCCAGCAGTCCGGGACAGGGGTGGTACAATGAGCAGTTCTTC
NA,TRBJ2-1,TRBV7-9,NA,CASSLVLQYNEQFF,TGTGCCAGCAGCTTAGTTTTACAGTACAATGAGCAGTTCTTC
NA,TRBJ1-6,TRBV4-1,NA,CASSLRLTDIYSPLHF,TGCGCCAGCAGCCTCCGTTTGACAGATATTTATTCACCCCTCCACTTT
once,TRBJ2-1,TRBV20-1,TRBD2,CSASPRGRAGAPWYNEQFF,TGCAGTGCCTCCCCTAGGGGTCGAGCGGGAGCCCCCTGGTACAATGAGCAGTTCTTC
few,TRBJ2-7,TRBV15,NA,CATSRGRNLYEQYF,TGTGCCACCAGCAGAGGACGAAACCTCTATGAGCAGTACTTC
NA,TRBJ1-2,TRBV28,NA,CASSSGITGYTF,TGTGCCAGCAGTTCCGGGATCACTGGCTACACCTTC
NA,TRBJ2-1,TRBV12-3/TRBV12-4,TRBD1,CASSPEGANNDEQFF,TGTGCCAGCAGTCCAGAGGGGGCGAATAATGATGAGCAGTTCTTC
few,TRBJ1-5,TRBV2,NA,CASGIQASQPQHF,TGTGCCAGTGGTATACAGGCTAGCCAGCCCCAGCATTTT
NA,TRBJ2-7,TRBV11-2,NA,CASSRGGVLSYEQYF,TGTGCCAGCAGCCGCGGCGGGGTATTATCCTACGAGCAGTACTTC
NA,TRBJ2-1,TRBV24-1,TRBD1,CVTSGLGTGGSNEQFF,TGTGTCACCAGTGGGTTAGGGACAGGGGGCTCCAATGAGCAGTTCTTC
few,TRBJ1-1,TRBV5-6,NA,CASSLAQAIYTEAFF,TGTGCCAGCAGCTTGGCCCAGGCGATATACACTGAAGCTTTCTTT